Listed here are 4 T cell receptor beta chains from one sample, sequenced in a study of shared clonotypes between healthy human individuals. Libraries were prepared by immunoSEQ multiplex PCR; TCRdb keeps only in-frame clonotypes and omits some of them. The repertoire has roughly 1,500,000 clones, around 98% of them found once; the top ten carry about 0.45%. Sample: naive CD4+ T cells sorted from blood. The subset here: CD45RA+ positively selected. The source is a man aged 25 to 40 in good health.

The rearrangement links TRBV29-1 to TRBJ2-1, with 12 bases identical to TRBD2. CDR1 is SQVTM, CDR2 ANQGSEA, per germline. Trimming at V came to 6 bases and at J to 6 bases, leaving 18 bases not matched to a gene. The CDR3 covers 18 residues. The CDR3 here is CSVQNNVPLAGGRNEQFF. In DNA, the CDR3 is TGCAGCGTCCAAAATAACGTCCCACTAGCGGGAGGTCGCAATGAGCAGTTCTTC.

The chain carries TRBV10-1 and TRBJ2-7; the D gene is possibly TRBD1 (5 bases). Germline values: CDR1 WNHNN, CDR2 SYGVQD (reference sequence). The CDR3 spans 13 residues. V lost 7 bases to trimming and J lost 3 bases, with 13 bases between them. The CDR3, as DNA: TGCGCCAGCAACCCGACAGTCTTCTACGAGCAGTACTTC. Protein sequence: CASNPTVFYEQYF.

The rearrangement links TRBV7-9 to TRBJ1-2; D is undetermined. Germline values: CDR1 SEHNR, CDR2 FQNEAQ (reference sequence). This CDR3 is built from 11 residues. V was trimmed by 3 bases and J by 5 bases, leaving 4 bases between them. CDR3 DNA sequence: TGTGCCAGCAGCTTCTCATATGGCTACACCTTC. Protein product: CASSFSYGYTF.

The rearrangement uses TRBV27 and TRBJ2-3, with D hard to call. The CDR3 contains 14 residues. Germline-derived CDR1 and CDR2 are MNHEY and SMNVEV (reference sequence). V was cut by 5 bases and J by 2 bases, with 11 bases left in between. DNA for the CDR3: TGTGCCAGCAGTCCCCGGCGGTCCACAGATACGCAGTATTTT. Translation gives CASSPRRSTDTQYF.